This T cell receptor beta chain was recovered during a study of blood T cell repertoires in COVID-19. In the study overall: Specimens from acute and convalescent COVID-19 originated in the United States, Italy and Spain. T cells, B-cell-depleted T cells, or PBMCs provided the cDNA or gDNA that served as material.

Source study methods: The assay estimated nucleated cells by amplifying reference gene primers. Clones were read by immunoSEQ multiplex PCR, and TCRdb kept only the in-frame ones, dropping some. V and J calls and clone size are given by that table; D and trimming were obtained from the DNA. The table has roughly 250,000 clones, 86% seen once. Recruited during active infection, patients (from Seattle) were subsequently followed longitudinally. Germline CDR1 reads MNHNY; CDR2 reads SVGAGI (reference sequence). With 0 bases removed from V and 6 bases from J, the gap between germline ends came to 14 bases. The CDR3 spans 16 residues.

The sequence derives from a woman younger than 45 with COVID-19, enrolled during active disease. Material for sequencing was peripheral blood. V is TRBV6-6 and J is TRBJ2-2, with a weak D call TRBD1 (5 bases). CDR3: CASSYSSVGAAGELFF. The CDR3 DNA is TGTGCCAGCAGTTACTCCAGTGTAGGGGCTGCCGGGGAGCTGTTTTTT.